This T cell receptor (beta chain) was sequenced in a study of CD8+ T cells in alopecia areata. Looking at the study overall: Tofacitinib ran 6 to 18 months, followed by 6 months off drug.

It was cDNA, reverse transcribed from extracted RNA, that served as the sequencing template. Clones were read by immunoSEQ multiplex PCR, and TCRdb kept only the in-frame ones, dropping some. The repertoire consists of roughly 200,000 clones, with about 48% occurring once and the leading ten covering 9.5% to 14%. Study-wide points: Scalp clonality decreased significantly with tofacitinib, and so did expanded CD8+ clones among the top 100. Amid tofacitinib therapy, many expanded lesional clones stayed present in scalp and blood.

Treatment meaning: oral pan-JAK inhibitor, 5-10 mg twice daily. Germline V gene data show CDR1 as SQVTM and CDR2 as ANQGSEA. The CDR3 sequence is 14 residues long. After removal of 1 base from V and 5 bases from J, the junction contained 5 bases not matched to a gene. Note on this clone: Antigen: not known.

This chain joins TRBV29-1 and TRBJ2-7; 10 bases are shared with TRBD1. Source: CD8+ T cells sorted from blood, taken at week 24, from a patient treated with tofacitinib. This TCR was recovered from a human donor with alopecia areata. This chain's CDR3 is CSVEAGTGEDEQYF. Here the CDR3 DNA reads TGCAGCGTTGAAGCCGGGACAGGGGAGGACGAGCAGTACTTC.